This TCR beta chain derives from a study of T cells in Graves' hyperthyroidism and ophthalmopathy. Study findings and constraints: Blood also contained most expanded thyroid clonotypes above 0.001. Researchers report that a 13 V-J model separated ophthalmopathy from stable hyperthyroidism.

The investigators amplified TCR beta CDR3 regions from RNA transcripts. An initial round of RT-PCR targeting the TCR CDR3 relied on the HTBI primer set. TCRdb fed the multiplex PCR reads into MiXCR, producing one record per CDR3 protein. Here the sample spans approximately 400,000 distinct CDR3 sequences, roughly 19% being singletons. The germline CDR1 and CDR2 sequences are LNHNV and YYDKDF (reference sequence). CDR3 length equals 14 residues. Trimming left V 1 base short and J 6 bases short, with 12 bases between. This clonotype has at least ten counts. Its antigen is unidentified. This TCR derives from a woman aged 18 to 35 with Graves' hyperthyroidism. Sequencing was performed on blood. V and J are TRBV15 and TRBJ1-2, with no clear D. The CDR3 DNA sequence: TGTGCCACCAGCAGAGGCTGGGGTCAGAATGGCTACACCTTC. Residues: CATSRGWGQNGYTF.